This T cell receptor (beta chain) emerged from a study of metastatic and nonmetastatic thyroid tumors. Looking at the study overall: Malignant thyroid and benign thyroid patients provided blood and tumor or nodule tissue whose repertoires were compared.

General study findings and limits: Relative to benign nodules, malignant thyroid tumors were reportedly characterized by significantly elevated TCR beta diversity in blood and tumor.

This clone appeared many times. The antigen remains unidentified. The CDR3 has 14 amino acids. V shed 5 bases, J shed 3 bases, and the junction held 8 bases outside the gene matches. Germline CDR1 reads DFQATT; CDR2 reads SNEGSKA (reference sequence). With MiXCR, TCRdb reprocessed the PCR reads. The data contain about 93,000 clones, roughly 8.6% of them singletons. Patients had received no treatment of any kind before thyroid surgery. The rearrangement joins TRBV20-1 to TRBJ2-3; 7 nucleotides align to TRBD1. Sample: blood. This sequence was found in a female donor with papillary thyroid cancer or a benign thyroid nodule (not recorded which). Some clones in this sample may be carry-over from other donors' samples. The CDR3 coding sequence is TGCAGTGCTCCTCCCGGGACAGTGACAGATACGCAGTATTTT. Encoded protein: CSAPPGTVTDTQYF.